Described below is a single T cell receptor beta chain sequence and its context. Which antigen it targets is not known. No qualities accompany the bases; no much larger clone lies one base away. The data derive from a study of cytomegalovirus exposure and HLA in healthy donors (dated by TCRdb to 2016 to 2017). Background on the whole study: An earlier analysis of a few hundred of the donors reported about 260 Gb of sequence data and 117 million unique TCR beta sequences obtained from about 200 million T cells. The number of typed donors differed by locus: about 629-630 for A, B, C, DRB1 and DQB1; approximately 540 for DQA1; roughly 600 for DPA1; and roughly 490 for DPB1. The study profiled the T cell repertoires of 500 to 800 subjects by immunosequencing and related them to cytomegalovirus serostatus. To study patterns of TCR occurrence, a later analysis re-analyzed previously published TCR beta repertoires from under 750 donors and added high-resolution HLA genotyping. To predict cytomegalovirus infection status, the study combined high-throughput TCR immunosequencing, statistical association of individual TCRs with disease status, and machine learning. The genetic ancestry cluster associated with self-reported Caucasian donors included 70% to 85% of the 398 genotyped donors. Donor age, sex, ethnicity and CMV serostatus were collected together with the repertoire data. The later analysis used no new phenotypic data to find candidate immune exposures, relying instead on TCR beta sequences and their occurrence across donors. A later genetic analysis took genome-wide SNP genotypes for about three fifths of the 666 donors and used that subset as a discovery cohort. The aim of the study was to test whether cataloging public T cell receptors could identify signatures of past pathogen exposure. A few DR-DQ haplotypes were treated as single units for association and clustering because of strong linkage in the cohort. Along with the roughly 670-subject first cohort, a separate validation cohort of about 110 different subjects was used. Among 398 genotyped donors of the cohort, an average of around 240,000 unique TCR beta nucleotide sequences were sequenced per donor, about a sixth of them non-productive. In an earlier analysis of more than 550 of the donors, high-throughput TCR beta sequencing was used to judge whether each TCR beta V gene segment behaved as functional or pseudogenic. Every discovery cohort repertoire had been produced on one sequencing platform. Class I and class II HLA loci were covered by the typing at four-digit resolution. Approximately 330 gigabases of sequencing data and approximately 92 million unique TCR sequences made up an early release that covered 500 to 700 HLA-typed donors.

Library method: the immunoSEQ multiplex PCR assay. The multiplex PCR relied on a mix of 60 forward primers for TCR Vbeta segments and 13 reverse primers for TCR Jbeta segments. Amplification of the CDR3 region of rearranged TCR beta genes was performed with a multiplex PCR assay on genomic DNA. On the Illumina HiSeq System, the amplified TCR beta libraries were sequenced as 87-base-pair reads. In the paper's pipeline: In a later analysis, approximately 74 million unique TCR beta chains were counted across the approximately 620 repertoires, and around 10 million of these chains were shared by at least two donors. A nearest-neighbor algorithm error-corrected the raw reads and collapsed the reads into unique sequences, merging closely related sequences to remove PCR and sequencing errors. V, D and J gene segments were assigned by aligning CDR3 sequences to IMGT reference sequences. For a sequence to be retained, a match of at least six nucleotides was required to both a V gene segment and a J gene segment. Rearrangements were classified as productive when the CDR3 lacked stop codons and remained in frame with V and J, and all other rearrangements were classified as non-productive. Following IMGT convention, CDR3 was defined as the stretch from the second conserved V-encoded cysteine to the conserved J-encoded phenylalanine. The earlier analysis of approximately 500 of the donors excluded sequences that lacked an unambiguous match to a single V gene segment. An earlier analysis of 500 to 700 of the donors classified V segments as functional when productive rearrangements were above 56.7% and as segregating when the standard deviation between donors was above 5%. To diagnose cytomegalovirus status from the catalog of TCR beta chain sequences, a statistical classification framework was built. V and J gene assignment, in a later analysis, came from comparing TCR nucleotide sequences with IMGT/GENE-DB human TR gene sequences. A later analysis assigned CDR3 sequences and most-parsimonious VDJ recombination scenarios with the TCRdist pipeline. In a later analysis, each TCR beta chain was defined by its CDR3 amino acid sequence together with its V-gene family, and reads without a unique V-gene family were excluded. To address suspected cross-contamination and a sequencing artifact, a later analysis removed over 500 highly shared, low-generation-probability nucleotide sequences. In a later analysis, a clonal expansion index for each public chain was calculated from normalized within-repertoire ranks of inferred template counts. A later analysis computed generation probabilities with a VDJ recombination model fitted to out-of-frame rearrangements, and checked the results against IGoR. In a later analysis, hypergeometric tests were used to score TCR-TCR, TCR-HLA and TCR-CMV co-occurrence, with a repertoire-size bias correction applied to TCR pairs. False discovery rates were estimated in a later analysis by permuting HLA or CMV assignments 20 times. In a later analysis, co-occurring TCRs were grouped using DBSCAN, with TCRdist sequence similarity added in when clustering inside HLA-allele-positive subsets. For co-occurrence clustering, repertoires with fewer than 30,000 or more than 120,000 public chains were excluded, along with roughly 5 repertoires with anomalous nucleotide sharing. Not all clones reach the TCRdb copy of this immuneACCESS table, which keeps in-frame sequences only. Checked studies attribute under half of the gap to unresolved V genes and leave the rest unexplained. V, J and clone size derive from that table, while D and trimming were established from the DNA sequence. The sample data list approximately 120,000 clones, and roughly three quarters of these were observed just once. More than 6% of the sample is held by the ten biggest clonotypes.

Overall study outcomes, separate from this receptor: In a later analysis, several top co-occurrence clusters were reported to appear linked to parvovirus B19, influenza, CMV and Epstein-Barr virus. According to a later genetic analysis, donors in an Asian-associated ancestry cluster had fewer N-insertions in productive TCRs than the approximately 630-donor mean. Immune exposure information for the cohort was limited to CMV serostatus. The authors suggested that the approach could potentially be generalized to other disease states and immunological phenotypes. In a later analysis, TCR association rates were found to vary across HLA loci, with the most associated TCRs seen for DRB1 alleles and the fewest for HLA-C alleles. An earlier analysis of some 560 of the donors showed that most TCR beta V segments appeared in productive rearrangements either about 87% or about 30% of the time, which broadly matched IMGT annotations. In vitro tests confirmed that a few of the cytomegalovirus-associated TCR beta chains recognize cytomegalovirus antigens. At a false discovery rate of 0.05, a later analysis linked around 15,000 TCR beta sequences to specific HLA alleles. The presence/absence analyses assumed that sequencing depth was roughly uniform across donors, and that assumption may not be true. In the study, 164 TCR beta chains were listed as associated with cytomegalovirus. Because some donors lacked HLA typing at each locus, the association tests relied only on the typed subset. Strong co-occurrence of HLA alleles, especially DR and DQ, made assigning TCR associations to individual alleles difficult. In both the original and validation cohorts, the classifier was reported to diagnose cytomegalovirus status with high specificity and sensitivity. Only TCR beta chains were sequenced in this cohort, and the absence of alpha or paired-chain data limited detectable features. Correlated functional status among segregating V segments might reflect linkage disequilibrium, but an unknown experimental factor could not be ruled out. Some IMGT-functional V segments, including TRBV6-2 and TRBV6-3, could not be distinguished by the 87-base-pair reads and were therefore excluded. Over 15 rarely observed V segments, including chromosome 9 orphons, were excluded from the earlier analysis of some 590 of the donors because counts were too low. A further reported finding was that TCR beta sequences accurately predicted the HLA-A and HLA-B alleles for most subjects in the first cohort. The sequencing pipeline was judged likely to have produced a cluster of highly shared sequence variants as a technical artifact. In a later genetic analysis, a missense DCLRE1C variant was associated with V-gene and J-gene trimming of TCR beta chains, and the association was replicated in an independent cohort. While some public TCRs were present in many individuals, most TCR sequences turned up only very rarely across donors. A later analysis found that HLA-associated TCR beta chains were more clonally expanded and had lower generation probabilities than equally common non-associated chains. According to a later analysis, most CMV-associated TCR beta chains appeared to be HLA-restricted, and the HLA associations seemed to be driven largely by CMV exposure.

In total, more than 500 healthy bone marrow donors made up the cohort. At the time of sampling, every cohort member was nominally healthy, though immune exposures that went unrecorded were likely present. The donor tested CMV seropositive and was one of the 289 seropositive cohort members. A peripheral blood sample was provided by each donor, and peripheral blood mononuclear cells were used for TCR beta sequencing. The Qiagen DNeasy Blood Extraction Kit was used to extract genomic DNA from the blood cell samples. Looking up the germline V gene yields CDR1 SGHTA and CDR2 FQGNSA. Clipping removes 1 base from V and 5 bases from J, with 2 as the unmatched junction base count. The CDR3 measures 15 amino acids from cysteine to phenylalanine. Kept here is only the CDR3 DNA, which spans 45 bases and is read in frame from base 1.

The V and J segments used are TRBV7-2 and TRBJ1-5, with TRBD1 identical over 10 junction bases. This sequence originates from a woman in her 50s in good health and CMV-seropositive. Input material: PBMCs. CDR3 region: CASSLVTGGYQPQHF. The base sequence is TGTGCCAGCAGCTTAGTGACAGGGGGCTATCAGCCCCAGCATTTT.